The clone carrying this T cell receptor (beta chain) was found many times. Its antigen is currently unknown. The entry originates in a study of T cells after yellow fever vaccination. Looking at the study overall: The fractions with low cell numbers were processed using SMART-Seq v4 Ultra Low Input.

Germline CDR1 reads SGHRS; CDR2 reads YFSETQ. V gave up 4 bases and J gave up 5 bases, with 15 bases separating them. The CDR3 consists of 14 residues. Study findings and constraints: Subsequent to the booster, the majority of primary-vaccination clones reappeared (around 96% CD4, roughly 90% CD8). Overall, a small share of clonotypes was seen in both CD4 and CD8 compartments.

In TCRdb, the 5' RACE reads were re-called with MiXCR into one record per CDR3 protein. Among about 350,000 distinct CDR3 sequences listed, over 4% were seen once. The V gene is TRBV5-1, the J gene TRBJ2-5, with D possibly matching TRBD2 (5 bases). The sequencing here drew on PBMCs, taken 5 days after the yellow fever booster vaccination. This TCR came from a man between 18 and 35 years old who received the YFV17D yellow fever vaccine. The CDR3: CASSRDPSEETQYF. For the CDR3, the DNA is TGCGCCAGCAGCCGGGATCCCTCTGAGGAGACCCAGTACTTC.